Listed here is a single T cell receptor (beta chain). Its cognate antigen is unknown. This record belongs to a study of shared clonotypes between healthy human individuals. Study-wide context: Three CD4 naive, three CD4 memory, two CD8 naive and one CD8 memory plate were used per donor.

Study results and limitations: Generally, estimated richness proved larger in naive subsets than it did in memory subsets.

A CD45RA-negative memory subset and a CD45RA+ naive subset were separated from the CD4+ cells. Sequencing was performed with immunoSEQ multiplex PCR; in TCRdb, only in-frame clones are kept and a portion is missing. Of 850,000 to 1,200,000 clones in the sample, about 70% are singletons; the top ten hold about 1.5%. The CDR3 consists of 14 residues. Germline assignment: CDR1 KGHSH and CDR2 LQKENI. Trimming shortened V by 2 bases and J by 7 bases, and 12 bases separated the two germline ends. The chain uses TRBV18 and TRBJ1-5, with a weak D call TRBD1 (6 bases). The sequence derives from a man younger than 30 in good health. The sample comprised memory CD4+ T cells sorted from blood. Subset in this sample: CD45RA-negative fraction. CDR3 sequence reads: CASSPGGPIQPQHF. CDR3 nucleotides: TGTGCCAGCTCACCAGGGGGCCCCATCCAGCCCCAGCATTTT.